The rows below give T cell receptor beta chains drawn from one sample of a study of T-cell reconstitution after alpha-beta-depleted transplantation in children. TCRdb reprocessed the PCR reads via MiXCR and lists one record per CDR3 protein. The sample contains approximately 300,000 distinct CDR3 sequences, around a tenth of which appear only once. This material consisted of PBMCs, taken before TCRalphabeta/CD19-depleted stem cell transplant. The receptor source for this set is a boy under three years old with acute myeloid leukemia, due to receive a stem cell transplant. CDR3s include the opening cysteine and the closing phenylalanine or tryptophan. The D gene is left open where the match is weak. Part of the rows lack a size; the others show once, few, many or a class for expanded clones.

many,-,TRBJ2-5,TRBV24-1,TGTGCCACCAGTGATGCCGGGACACCTCAAGAGACCCAGTACTTC,CATSDAGTPQETQYF
-,-,TRBJ2-6,TRBV20-1,TGCAGTGCTAGGGGGGGACCTGGGGCCAACGTCCTGACTTTC,CSARGGPGANVLTF
few,-,TRBJ1-5,TRBV12-3/TRBV12-4,TGTGCCAGCAGTTTAAGGGGGGTGGGCCAGCCCCAGCATTTT,CASSLRGVGQPQHF
many,TRBD2,TRBJ2-7,TRBV30,TGTGCCTGGAGCGGGGGGGGCTACGAGCAGTACTTC,CAWSGGGYEQYF
few,-,TRBJ2-7,TRBV7-3,TGTGCCATCAGCCTAGGACTGGGCTACGAGCAGTACTTC,CAISLGLGYEQYF
-,-,TRBJ2-5,TRBV6-2/TRBV6-3,TGTGCCAGCAGTTACTCTAGGAACACGAGACAAGAGACCCAGTACTTC,CASSYSRNTRQETQYF
-,-,TRBJ1-5,TRBV28,TGTGCCAGCAGCAAAGGACGGACTCTCACAGATACGCAGCATTTT,CASSKGRTLTDTQHF
-,-,TRBJ2-3,TRBV20-1,TGCAGTGTCGGGACAGGGGGAACTAGCGGGAGGAATACGCAGTATTTT,CSVGTGGTSGRNTQYF
-,-,TRBJ2-6,TRBV5-1,TGCGCCAGCAGAGATACTTCTGGGGCCAACGTCCTGACTTTT,CASRDTSGANVLTF
-,TRBD1,TRBJ2-4,TRBV7-8,TGTGCCAGCAGCTTAGGCCCAGGGGGCAGGGGAAACATTCAGTACTTC,CASSLGPGGRGNIQYF
few,-,TRBJ1-5,TRBV28,TGTGCCAGCACCAGGAGGTACAGGGCTAGCAATCAGCCCCAGCATTTT,CASTRRYRASNQPQHF
many,TRBD2,TRBJ2-7,TRBV6-5,TGTGCCAGCAGTTACTCGAGAAGCGGGAGCCTTAGCTCCTACGAGCAGTACTTC,CASSYSRSGSLSSYEQYF
many,-,TRBJ2-5,TRBV12-3/TRBV12-4,TGTGCCAGCAGAAACCACAGGGACCAAGAGACCCAGTACTTC,CASRNHRDQETQYF
few,-,TRBJ1-1,TRBV7-9,TGTGCCGATACAGGGTGGAACACTGAAGCTTTCTTT,CADTGWNTEAFF
-,-,TRBJ2-7,TRBV10-3,TGTGCCATCAGTGAGACAGGGAGCGAGCAGTACTTC,CAISETGSEQYF
many,-,TRBJ1-5,TRBV28,TGTGCCAGCCAGGCTGCACCTCATCAGCCCCAGCATTTT,CASQAAPHQPQHF
many,-,TRBJ2-2,TRBV12-3/TRBV12-4,TGTGCCAGCAGTTTCGGTAGCGGAAACACCGGGGAGCTGTTTTTT,CASSFGSGNTGELFF
-,-,TRBJ2-2,TRBV9,TGTGCCAGCAGCGGAGTTACAGGGAGGTCCGGGGAGCTGTTTTTT,CASSGVTGRSGELFF
many,-,TRBJ1-6,TRBV6-5,TGTGCCAGCAGTTACGGCTATGGAAATTCACCCCTCCACTTT,CASSYGYGNSPLHF
-,TRBD1,TRBJ1-2,TRBV5-1,TGCGCCACCAGCTTGAACAGGGGGGTGAACTATGGCTACACCTTC,CATSLNRGVNYGYTF
many,TRBD2,TRBJ2-1,TRBV12-3/TRBV12-4,TGTGCCAGCAGCCAAAGCGGGGGCTCCTACAATGAGCAGTTCTTC,CASSQSGGSYNEQFF
many,-,TRBJ2-7,TRBV10-3,TGTGCCATCACGGCGGGGCTTCTCTACGAGCAGTACTTC,CAITAGLLYEQYF
many,-,TRBJ2-4,TRBV5-1,TGCGCCAGCAGCCTGGAGGGAGGCCCAAACATTCAGTACTTC,CASSLEGGPNIQYF
many,TRBD1,TRBJ2-3,TRBV29-1,TGCAGCGTTGGCGACAGGGGGCCCTCTAGCACAGATACGCAGTATTTT,CSVGDRGPSSTDTQYF
many,-,TRBJ2-2,TRBV7-7,TGTGCCAGCAGCTTAGCCACCGGGAAGAACACCGGGGAGCTGTTTTTT,CASSLATGKNTGELFF
many,-,TRBJ1-2,TRBV11-3,TGTGCCAGCAGCTCCGGGACCTTGGAGCCTTATGGCTACACCTTC,CASSSGTLEPYGYTF
few,-,TRBJ2-5,TRBV7-9,TGTGCCAGCAGCTTGAGGGGCACTCAAGAGACCCAGTACTTC,CASSLRGTQETQYF
-,-,TRBJ1-6,TRBV9,TGTGCCAGCAGCACGACAGCGAGCTCCTATAATTCACCCCTCCACTTT,CASSTTASSYNSPLHF
many,TRBD1,TRBJ2-7,TRBV7-6,TGTGCCAGCAGTCCTCAGGGGGCCTACTACGAGCAGTACTTC,CASSPQGAYYEQYF
many,TRBD1,TRBJ2-7,TRBV27,TGTGCCAGCAGCCCGACAGGGGGCGCGGAGTACGAGCAGTACTTC,CASSPTGGAEYEQYF
few,TRBD2,TRBJ2-7,TRBV20-1,TGCAGTGCCGTAGCGGGGGGGCCCCCCTACGAGCAGTACTTC,CSAVAGGPPYEQYF
few,-,TRBJ1-2,TRBV11-2,TGTGCCAGCAGCTTCCCAGACGTCTACTATGGCTACACCTTC,CASSFPDVYYGYTF
many,-,TRBJ1-3,TRBV2,TGTGCCAGCAGTGAAGCTGGAAACACCATATATTTT,CASSEAGNTIYF
many,TRBD2,TRBJ2-2,TRBV4-2,TGTGCCAGCAGCCAGGGACTAGCGCCCCTTTGGTCCGGGGAGCTGTTTTTT,CASSQGLAPLWSGELFF
many,TRBD1,TRBJ2-1,TRBV6-1,TGTGCCAGCAGTGAAGAGGGGACAGGGGCTAATGAGCAGTTCTTC,CASSEEGTGANEQFF
few,TRBD2,TRBJ2-1,TRBV12-3/TRBV12-4,TGTGCCAGCAGTGCCGTATTGGGACTAGCGGGAAAGGGGACCTACAATGAGCAGTTCTTC,CASSAVLGLAGKGTYNEQFF